These 8 T cell receptor beta chains share one sample of origin, sequenced in a study of T cell repertoires in cytomegalovirus infection. Their recognized antigens are unknown. MiXCR, run by TCRdb on the reads, gives a single entry per CDR3 protein. The sample has some 130,000 distinct CDR3 sequences, around 25% seen once; the top ten hold roughly 35%. Specimen: PBMCs, sequenced either directly or after in vitro stimulation (not recorded which). These receptors came from a human donor in good health (CMV status not recorded). Some clones in this sample may be carry-over from other donors' samples.

This clonotype was recorded many times. This chain uses TRBV6-2 or TRBV6-3 with TRBJ1-5; D unclear. The length of the CDR3 is 13 residues. V was trimmed by 0 bases and J by 8 bases, leaving 8 bases between them. CDR1 and CDR2 from the germline V gene are MNHEY and SVGEGT. CDR3 amino acids: CASSYSWDKPQHF. CDR3 nucleotide sequence: TGTGCCAGCAGTTACTCTTGGGATAAGCCCCAGCATTTT.

This chain links TRBV10-1 with TRBJ2-3; 9 bases fit TRBD2. The CDR3 has 15 residues. V trimming: 0 bases; J trimming: 6 bases; junction bases outside the gene matches: 4. In germline, CDR1 is WNHNN, CDR2 SYGVQD (reference sequence). The DNA for the CDR3 is TGCGCCAGCAGTGAGTCGGTAGCGGGGGCGGATACGCAGTATTTT. This codes for CASSESVAGADTQYF.

J is TRBJ2-3 and V is TRBV11-2, with 10 bases that match TRBD2. Germline V gene sequence: CDR1 SGHAT, CDR2 FQNNGV. This CDR3 is 16 amino acids long. Trimming at V came to 0 bases and at J to 4 bases, leaving 4 bases not matched to a gene. CDR3 coding DNA: TGTGCCAGCAGCTTAGAGTTAGCGGGAGGTTCAGATACGCAGTATTTT. Its translation: CASSLELAGGSDTQYF.

This clonotype has ten or more counts. The rearrangement links TRBV7-3 to TRBJ1-2; no firm D call. The CDR3 has 12 amino acids. From germline, CDR1 is SGHTA and CDR2 FQGTGA. V was shortened by 5 bases and J by 5 bases, with 9 bases between the two germline ends. CDR3 amino acids: CASSENGYGYTF. Here the CDR3 DNA reads TGTGCCAGCAGCGAGAATGGGTATGGCTACACCTTC.

The V and J genes are TRBV2 and TRBJ2-7; no clear D. The germline gives CDR1 SNHLY, CDR2 FYNNEI. V shed 3 bases and J shed 6 bases, with 9 bases lying between them. The CDR3 is 12 residues long. The CDR3 is CASSDLVSEQYV. Written as DNA, the CDR3 is TGTGCCAGCAGTGATTTAGTCAGCGAGCAGTACGTC.

The chain is built from TRBV29-1 and TRBJ2-7; a weak D match, TRBD1 (6 bases). The CDR3 totals 13 residues. V lost 1 base and J lost 3, with 10 bases in between. In germline, CDR1 is SQVTM, CDR2 ANQGSEA. The CDR3 loop reads CSVEGGQFYEQYF. Here the CDR3 DNA reads TGCAGCGTTGAAGGCGGACAGTTCTACGAGCAGTACTTC.

Only a few counts were recorded for this clonotype. V gene TRBV24-1 combines with J gene TRBJ2-1; D tentatively reads TRBD1 or TRBD2 (5 bases each). The V and J ends lost 2 bases and 1 base respectively, with 14 bases between them. The CDR3 covers 17 residues. The germline V gene encodes CDR1 KGHDR and CDR2 SFDVKD. Written as DNA, the CDR3 is TGTGCCACCAGTGATTCCTCCGGGGCTAGGTCCTACAATGAGCAGTTCTTC. It specifies CATSDSSGARSYNEQFF.

This clonotype showed up just a few times. The chain links TRBV12-3 or TRBV12-4 to TRBJ2-2; D gene uncertain. This CDR3 contains 13 residues. V was cut by 3 bases and J by 6 bases, with 8 bases left in between. The DNA of the CDR3 is TGTGCCAGCAGTTTCTTGACCCCCGGGGAGCTGTTTTTT. Protein sequence: CASSFLTPGELFF.